The clone carrying this T cell receptor beta chain has just one count. Germline values: CDR1 LGHNA, CDR2 YSLEER. The CDR3 contains 15 residues. V lost 1 base and J lost 3; bases outside the gene matches: 5. The sample originates from a study of OX40 agonist ivuxolimab in advanced cancers. Clones were read by immunoSEQ multiplex PCR, and TCRdb kept only the in-frame ones, dropping some. Of about 96,000 clones listed, approximately 80% are singletons. This TCR derives from an adult with an advanced solid tumor such as melanoma, head and neck, liver or kidney cancer. Sample: CD4+ or CD8+ T cells sorted from blood, taken in a trial of the OX40 agonist ivuxolimab. This rearrangement joins TRBV4-3 to TRBJ1-2; TRBD1 matches at 7 bases. CDR3 residues: CASSQGPDRDYGYTF. The DNA of the CDR3 is TGCGCCAGCAGCCAAGGCCCCGACAGGGACTATGGCTACACCTTC.